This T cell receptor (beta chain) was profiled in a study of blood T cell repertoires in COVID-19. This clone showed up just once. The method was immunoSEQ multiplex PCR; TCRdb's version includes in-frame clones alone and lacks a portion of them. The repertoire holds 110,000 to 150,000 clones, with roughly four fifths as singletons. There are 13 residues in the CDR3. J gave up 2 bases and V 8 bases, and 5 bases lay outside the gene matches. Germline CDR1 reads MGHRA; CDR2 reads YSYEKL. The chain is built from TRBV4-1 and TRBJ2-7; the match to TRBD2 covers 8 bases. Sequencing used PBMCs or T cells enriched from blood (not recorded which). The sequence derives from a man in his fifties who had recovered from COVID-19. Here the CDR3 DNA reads TGCGCCAGCGCGGGGGGAGAGGCCTACGAGCAGTACTTC. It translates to CASAGGEAYEQYF.